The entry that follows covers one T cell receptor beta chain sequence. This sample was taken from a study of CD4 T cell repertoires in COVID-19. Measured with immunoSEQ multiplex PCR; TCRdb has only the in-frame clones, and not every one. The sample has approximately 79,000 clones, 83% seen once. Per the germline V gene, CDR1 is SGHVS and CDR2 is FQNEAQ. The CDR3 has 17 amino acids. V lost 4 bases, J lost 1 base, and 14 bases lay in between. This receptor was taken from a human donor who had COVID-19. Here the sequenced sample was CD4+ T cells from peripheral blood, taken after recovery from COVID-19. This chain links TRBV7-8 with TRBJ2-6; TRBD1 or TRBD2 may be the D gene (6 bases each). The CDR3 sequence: CASSSSGGGSGANVLTF. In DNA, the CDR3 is TGTGCCAGCAGCTCTAGTGGAGGGGGTTCTGGGGCCAACGTCCTGACTTTC.